Listed here are 25 T cell receptor beta chains from one sample, sequenced in a study of blood T cell repertoires in COVID-19. TCRdb's copy holds only in-frame clones and misses some; the assay was immunoSEQ multiplex PCR. The sample lists roughly 25,000 clones; 65% to 80% were seen once. Material: peripheral blood. These receptor sequences come from a man aged 50-60 years with COVID-19, enrolled during active disease.

This chain uses TRBV2 with TRBJ2-5; 8 bases match TRBD2. The CDR3 is made up of 14 amino acids. Germline CDR1 is SNHLY and CDR2 is FYNNEI. V shed 2 bases and J 5 bases; nucleotides not matched to a gene: 4. The DNA of the CDR3 is TGTGCCAGCAGTGAACTGCGGGGGGCGGAGACCCAGTACTTC. It yields the protein CASSELRGAETQYF.

The chain combines TRBV11-2 with TRBJ2-2; D perhaps matches TRBD2 (6 bases). CDR3 length: 15 amino acids. The germline CDR1 and CDR2 sequences are SGHAT and FQNNGV. Trimming pared 2 bases from V and 7 bases from J, leaving 14 bases between. The CDR3 sequence: CASSLTPGANGELFF. CDR3 bases: TGTGCCAGCAGCTTAACCCCGGGAGCGAACGGGGAGCTGTTTTTT.

The chain is built from TRBV12-5 and TRBJ1-4; 7 bases are a match to TRBD1. Per germline, CDR1 LGHNT and CDR2 FRNRAP. The V and J ends lost 5 bases and 7 bases, in that order; junction bases with no gene match: 4. The CDR3 contains 13 residues. The CDR3 spells CASGLAGGEKLFF. The DNA for the CDR3 is TGTGCTAGTGGTCTAGCAGGGGGTGAAAAACTGTTTTTT.

The rearrangement joins TRBV5-8 to TRBJ1-1; D remains unclear. The CDR3 is 12 amino acids. Germline assignment: CDR1 SGHTS and CDR2 YDEGEE. The V end lost 4 bases, the J end lost 11 bases, and 15 bases lay between the germline ends. The CDR3 nucleotides are TGTGCCAGCAGCCTTTCTTTGGCGGGGGCTTTCTTT. Translation: CASSLSLAGAFF.

The gene calls are TRBV19 and TRBJ1-2; 7 bases fit TRBD1. V was clipped by 3 bases and J by 2 bases; unmatched bases: 0. CDR3 length equals 13 residues. Germline CDR1 is LNHDA and CDR2 is SQIVND (reference sequence). The chain's CDR3 is CASSMTGNYGYTF. The DNA for the CDR3 is TGTGCCAGTAGTATGACAGGGAACTATGGCTACACCTTC. Using reference TRBV19 and TRBJ1-2 for the parts outside the CDR3, the full variable domain is DGGITQSPKYLFRKEGQNVTLSCEQNLNHDAMYWYRQDPGQGLRLIYYSQIVNDFQKGDIAEGYSVSREKKESFPLTVTSAQKNPTAFYLCASSMTGNYGYTFGSGTRLTVV.

The rearrangement joins TRBV5-1 to TRBJ1-1, with D possibly being TRBD1 (5 bases). Germline CDR1 and CDR2: SGHRS and YFSETQ. The CDR3 loop spans 14 amino acids. V was pared by 2 bases and J by 1 base, with 9 bases between. CDR3 nucleotide sequence: TGCGCCAGCAGCTTCGCGGGGCAGAACACTGAAGCTTTCTTT. The encoded protein is CASSFAGQNTEAFF.

This clone is medium-sized in the sample. The V and J genes are TRBV2 and TRBJ1-2; 8 nucleotides match TRBD1. The germline V gene has CDR1 SNHLY and CDR2 FYNNEI. V was pared by 6 bases and J by 6 bases, with 12 bases of the junction left unmatched. This CDR3 region has 15 residues. In DNA form, the CDR3 reads TGTGCCAGCAGCGCAATAAGCTGGACAGGGAATGGCTACACCTTC. It encodes CASSAISWTGNGYTF.

The V call is TRBV10-3, the J call TRBJ2-3; 7 bases are shared with TRBD2. CDR1 is ENHRY, CDR2 SYGVKD, per germline. V dropped 10 bases and J dropped 1; count of bases not matched to a gene: 8. This CDR3 has 14 amino acids. CDR3 nucleotide sequence: TGTGCCACCCGAAGAGGGAGGGGCACAGATACGCAGTATTTT. Translating it yields CATRRGRGTDTQYF.

This chain links TRBV6-5 with TRBJ1-5, with TRBD1 as a possible D gene (6 bases). Trimming took 4 bases from V and 7 from J, leaving 14 bases between them. The CDR3 is made up of 14 amino acids. The germline gives CDR1 MNHEY, CDR2 SVGAGI. CDR3 DNA sequence: TGTGCCAGCAGTTTACAGGGAGTAGGGCAGCCCCAGCATTTT. Amino acids: CASSLQGVGQPQHF.

In its sample, this clone was seen a few times. Other nucleotide sequences in the sample specify the same CDR3. The chain couples TRBV27 to TRBJ1-5; 8 nucleotides match TRBD1. Losses at the gene ends were 5 bases for V and 5 bases for J; bases not matched to a gene: 5. CDR1 and CDR2 from the germline V gene are MNHEY and SMNVEV (reference sequence). The CDR3 is 14 residues long. Written as DNA, the CDR3 is TGTGCCAGCAGTCCTGGACAGGGTTATCAGCCCCAGCATTTT. Its protein product is CASSPGQGYQPQHF.

The V and J genes are TRBV10-1 and TRBJ2-2; unclear D gene. This CDR3 has 14 residues. The germline CDR1 and CDR2 sequences are WNHNN and SYGVQD (reference sequence). Trimming took off 4 bases at V and 1 base at J, with 7 bases between the two ends. In nucleotides, the CDR3 is TGCGCCAGCAGTGGAAACAGGAACACCGGGGAGCTGTTTTTT. Translating gives CASSGNRNTGELFF.

The V call is TRBV19, the J call TRBJ2-5, with 7 bases identical to TRBD1. Germline V gene sequence: CDR1 LNHDA, CDR2 SQIVND (reference sequence). CDR3 size: 15 residues. The junction had 13 bases not matched to a gene; V was cut back by 10 bases and J by 2 bases. CDR3 nucleotide sequence: TGTGCCACCCAGCATAATCCGGGACAGCAAGAGACCCAGTACTTC. Translated, it gives CATQHNPGQQETQYF.

This clone showed up just a few times. CDR3 nucleotides: TGTGCCAGCAGTTTAGGGGGCGCAGCATCCTACGAGCAGTACTTC. This sequence encodes CASSLGGAASYEQYF. This chain joins TRBV28 and TRBJ2-7; TRBD1 might be the D (6 bases). V lost 2 bases to trimming and J lost 1 base, with 12 bases between them. The CDR3 has 15 residues. CDR1 MDHEN and CDR2 SYDVKM come from the germline V gene.

This rearrangement joins TRBV6-5 to TRBJ2-3; 7 bases are shared with TRBD1. V was pared by 10 bases and J by 2 bases, with 9 bases of the junction left unmatched. Germline CDR1 and CDR2: MNHEY and SVGAGI. The CDR3 length is 14 residues. DNA of the CDR3: TGTGCCACGGGACAGACGAACCCCACAGATACGCAGTATTTT. This sequence encodes CATGQTNPTDTQYF.

This clone was found once. This chain joins TRBV24-1 and TRBJ1-1; D is perhaps TRBD1 (5 bases). This CDR3 region has 13 residues. Trimming shortened V by 6 bases and J by 4 bases, and 11 bases separated the two germline ends. Germline V gene sequence: CDR1 KGHDR, CDR2 SFDVKD. The CDR3: CATSWGEATEAFF. DNA of the CDR3: TGTGCCACCAGTTGGGGCGAGGCCACTGAAGCTTTCTTT.

V is TRBV7-9 and J is TRBJ2-5; maybe TRBD1 (5 bases). This CDR3 has 15 amino acids. Germline V gene sequence: CDR1 SEHNR, CDR2 FQNEAQ (reference sequence). Trimming stripped 1 base from V and 4 bases from J, with 13 bases between. The CDR3 sequence: CASSLGGDPRETQYF. In nucleotides, the CDR3 is TGTGCCAGCAGCTTAGGGGGCGACCCGAGAGAGACCCAGTACTTC.

The chain recombines TRBV6-1 with TRBJ2-1, with unresolved D. This CDR3 has 11 amino acids. Deletions cut 3 bases from V and 11 bases from J, with 8 bases between. Germline V gene lookup returns CDR1 MNHNS and CDR2 SASEGT. The CDR3 region is CASSERSQQFF. In DNA, the CDR3 is TGTGCCAGCAGTGAGCGTTCGCAGCAGTTCTTC.

This clone was observed a single time. This chain joins TRBV6-5 and TRBJ1-4; 7 positions agree with TRBD1. CDR1 is MNHEY and CDR2 is SVGAGI in the germline V gene. Trimming cost V 2 bases and J 0 bases; bases outside gene matches: 3. The CDR3 runs 16 residues. The CDR3 reads CASSYRGQATNEKLFF. In DNA form, the CDR3 reads TGTGCCAGCAGTTACCGCGGACAGGCAACTAATGAAAAACTGTTTTTT.

J is TRBJ2-3 and V is TRBV27; D gene unclear. The CDR3 loop spans 14 amino acids. Germline assignment: CDR1 MNHEY and CDR2 SMNVEV (reference sequence). The V and J ends lost 0 bases and 2 bases respectively, with 6 bases between them. CDR3: CASSLSRYTDTQYF. DNA of the CDR3: TGTGCCAGCAGTTTATCCCGGTACACAGATACGCAGTATTTT.

This clone appeared a few times. The chain recombines TRBV7-9 with TRBJ2-3; 8 positions match TRBD2. The V and J ends lost 5 bases and 4 bases, in that order; junction bases with no gene match: 14. CDR3 length equals 17 residues. Germline-derived CDR1 and CDR2 are SEHNR and FQNEAQ (reference sequence). The CDR3 here is CASSPLSSGRPPDTQYF. Written as DNA, the CDR3 is TGTGCCAGCAGCCCCCTATCAAGCGGGAGACCACCAGATACGCAGTATTTT.

The chain joins TRBV5-1 to TRBJ2-1; 10 positions match TRBD2. CDR1 is SGHRS and CDR2 is YFSETQ in the germline V gene. Trimming at V came to 7 bases and at J to 4 bases, leaving 8 bases not matched to a gene. This CDR3 contains 15 residues. The CDR3 sequence is CASGTVAGGYNEQFF. The CDR3 bases are TGCGCCAGCGGAACTGTAGCGGGGGGATACAATGAGCAGTTCTTC.

The chain uses TRBV7-2 and TRBJ2-5; possibly TRBD1 for D (6 bases). Germline-derived CDR1 and CDR2 are SGHTA and FQGNSA. Trimming took off 4 bases at V and 3 bases at J, with 9 bases between the two ends. This CDR3 has 13 amino acids. CDR3 in amino acids: CASSSRTEETQYF. CDR3 DNA sequence: TGTGCCAGCAGCTCCCGGACAGAAGAGACCCAGTACTTC.

The chain couples TRBV7-3 to TRBJ2-3, with D perhaps matching TRBD1 (6 bases). The V gene lost 6 bases and the J gene lost 7 bases, with 14 bases spanning the gap. The CDR3 is 13 amino acids. CDR1 is SGHTA, CDR2 FQGTGA, per germline. CDR3 in DNA: TGTGCCAGCAGTCCAGGGGTAGAAAATACGCAGTATTTT. Residues: CASSPGVENTQYF. Using reference TRBV7-3 and TRBJ2-3 for the parts outside the CDR3, the full variable domain is GAGVSQTPSNKVTEKGKYVELRCDPISGHTALYWYRQSLGQGPEFLIYFQGTGAADDSGLPNDRFFAVRPEGSVSTLKIQRTERGDSAVYLCASSPGVENTQYFGPGTRLTVL.

This chain links TRBV30 with TRBJ1-2, with unresolved D. V dropped 0 bases and J dropped 4 bases, with 12 bases sitting between them. This CDR3 is 14 amino acids long. Per germline, CDR1 GTSNPN and CDR2 SVGIG (reference sequence). CDR3 protein: CAWSVRAVGYGYTF. CDR3 bases: TGTGCCTGGAGTGTAAGAGCGGTAGGCTATGGCTACACCTTC.

The chain carries TRBV21-1 and TRBJ1-1; TRBD1 is taken as the D call from the table, unchecked against the DNA. TRBV21-1 is an annotated pseudogene. The CDR3 contains 14 residues. As DNA, the CDR3 is TGTGCCAGCAGCAAAGGCGGCGGCAGGGCTGAAGCTTTCTTT. It codes for CASSKGGGRAEAFF.